This T cell receptor beta chain is drawn from a study of identical twins. Trimming shortened V by 0 bases and J by 1 base, and 6 bases separated the two germline ends. Germline CDR1 LGHDT, CDR2 YNNKEL (reference sequence). The CDR3 has 14 amino acids. TCRdb used MiXCR to reprocess the 5' RACE reads, holding one entry per CDR3 protein. Among 450,000 or so distinct CDR3 sequences listed, roughly an eighth were seen once. Separately, the same data were catalogued under a study of yellow fever vaccine responses in identical twins.

The gene calls are TRBV3-1 and TRBJ1-2; D is undetermined. This sequence originates from a woman under 30 in good health. The specimen was CD4+ T cells sorted from blood. The CDR3 DNA sequence: TGTGCCAGCAGCCAAGATGAGTTTAACTATGGCTACACCTTC. Translated, it gives CASSQDEFNYGYTF.